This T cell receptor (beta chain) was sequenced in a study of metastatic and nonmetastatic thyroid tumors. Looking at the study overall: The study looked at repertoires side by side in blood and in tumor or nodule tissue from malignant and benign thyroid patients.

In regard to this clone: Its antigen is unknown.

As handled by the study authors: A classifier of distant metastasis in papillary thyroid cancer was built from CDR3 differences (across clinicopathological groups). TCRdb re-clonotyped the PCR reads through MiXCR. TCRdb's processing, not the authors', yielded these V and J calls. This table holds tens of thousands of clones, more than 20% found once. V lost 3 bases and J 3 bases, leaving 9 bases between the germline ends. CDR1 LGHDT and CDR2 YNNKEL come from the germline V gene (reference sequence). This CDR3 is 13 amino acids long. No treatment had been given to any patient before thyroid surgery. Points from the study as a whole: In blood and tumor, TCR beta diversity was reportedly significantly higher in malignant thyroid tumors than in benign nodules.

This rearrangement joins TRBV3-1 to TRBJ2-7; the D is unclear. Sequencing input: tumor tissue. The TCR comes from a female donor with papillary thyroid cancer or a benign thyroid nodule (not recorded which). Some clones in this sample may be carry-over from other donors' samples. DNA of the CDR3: TGTGCCAGCAGCCATGTGGGGAACTACGAGCAGTACTTC. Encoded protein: CASSHVGNYEQYF.